A single sample is the source of the 18 T cell receptor beta chains below, sequenced in a study of immune evolution from preneoplasia to lung adenocarcinoma. Repertoires were generated with immunoSEQ multiplex PCR, while TCRdb's copy carries only in-frame clones and drops some. The sample records around 40,000 clones, under 80% being singletons. Sequenced input: FFPE invasive lung adenocarcinoma tissue. Source of these receptors: a person aged 55-75 years with lung adenocarcinoma.

Only a few counts were recorded for this clone. The gene calls are TRBV6-5 and TRBJ2-1; the match to TRBD1 covers 8 bases. V lost 7 bases, J lost 6 bases, and 11 bases stayed unmatched. The CDR3 contains 15 residues. CDR1 MNHEY and CDR2 SVGAGI come from the germline V gene. As DNA, the CDR3 is TGTGCCAGCAATACATCCCCGGACAGGGTCAATGAGCAGTTCTTC. It specifies CASNTSPDRVNEQFF.

A word on this clone: Its ends do not fully match the called genes, so a read error is possible. The V gene is TRBV7-9, the J gene TRBJ2-1; 7 bases line up with TRBD2. Germline CDR1 and CDR2: SEHNR and FQNEAQ (reference sequence). The CDR3 length is 15 residues. CDR3 coding DNA: TGTGCCAGCAACTTACACCCCCCCGGGACTAAAGAGCAGTTCTTC. Translation gives CASNLHPPGTKEQFF.

This clone was seen more than once but under ten times. This chain links TRBV11-2 with TRBJ2-1, with a possible D match to TRBD1 (5 bases). CDR1 is SGHAT and CDR2 is FQNNGV in the germline V gene. The CDR3 totals 15 residues. Between the trimmed V and J ends, which lost 4 bases and 8 bases, there was a span of 18 bases. The chain's CDR3 is CASSSTSRVRDEQFF. CDR3 bases: TGTGCCAGCAGCTCGACCAGCAGGGTTAGAGATGAGCAGTTCTTC.

On this clone: The sample carries other DNA sequences with the same CDR3. V gene TRBV10-3 combines with J gene TRBJ1-5; a weak D match, TRBD1 (6 bases). Germline V gives CDR1 ENHRY, CDR2 SYGVKD. The V and J ends lost 3 bases and 0 bases respectively, with 6 bases between them. CDR3 length: 14 amino acids. The CDR3, as DNA: TGTGCCATCAGTGACAGGGGTAGCAATCAGCCCCAGCATTTT. Its protein is CAISDRGSNQPQHF.

The chain couples TRBV7-8 to TRBJ1-5; D is ambiguous. The germline gives CDR1 SGHVS, CDR2 FQNEAQ. With 5 bases removed from V and 4 bases from J, the gap between germline ends came to 9 bases. CDR3 length: 13 residues. For the CDR3, the DNA is TGTGCCAGCAGCCGACAAGCAAATCAGCCCCAGCATTTT. Translating it yields CASSRQANQPQHF.

The V gene is TRBV7-9, the J gene TRBJ2-7; D remains ambiguous. V dropped 4 bases and J dropped 10 bases, with 20 bases sitting between them. The CDR3 consists of 14 residues. Germline-derived CDR1 and CDR2 are SEHNR and FQNEAQ (reference sequence). CDR3 nucleotide sequence: TGTGCCAGCAGCTCCCCCAGTGAATCTTGGTATCAGTACTTC. Translation: CASSSPSESWYQYF.

J is TRBJ2-5 and V is TRBV9; D possibly corresponds to TRBD2 (5 bases). CDR3 length equals 13 residues. The V gene's germline CDR1 is SGDLS and CDR2 YYNGEE. The ends were cut back, 3 bases at V and 7 bases at J, with 13 bases in the middle. The CDR3 DNA follows: TGTGCCAGCAGCGAGATCCCACTAGGGACCCAGTACTTC. Translation gives CASSEIPLGTQYF.

The V gene is TRBV12-5, the J gene TRBJ2-7; 11 positions agree with TRBD2. The CDR3 runs 17 residues. Trimming removed 0 bases from V and 4 bases from J; junction bases left unmatched: 8. Germline V gene data show CDR1 as LGHNT and CDR2 as FRNRAP. CDR3 sequence reads: CASGLVSTSGAIYEQYF. In DNA form, the CDR3 reads TGTGCTAGTGGTTTGGTGTCGACTAGCGGGGCGATTTACGAGCAGTACTTC.

V is TRBV5-4 and J is TRBJ2-2; D unresolved. Trimming stripped 10 bases from V and 5 bases from J, with 18 bases between. Germline-derived CDR1 and CDR2 are SGHNT and YYREEE (reference sequence). The CDR3 extends over 14 amino acids. CDR3 region: CAGAWLPRTGELFF. The CDR3 nucleotides are TGTGCCGGCGCTTGGCTCCCAAGGACCGGGGAGCTGTTTTTT.

The chain recombines TRBV11-2 with TRBJ2-5; 15 bases map to TRBD2. The CDR3 consists of 15 residues. The V gene's germline CDR1 is SGHAT and CDR2 FQNNGV. V shed 4 bases, J shed 7 bases, and the junction held 4 bases outside the gene matches. For the CDR3, the DNA is TGTGCCAGCAGCTCTCGGACTAGCGGGGGGGGGACCCAGTACTTC. It yields the protein CASSSRTSGGGTQYF.

V usage is TRBV7-9 and J usage is TRBJ1-1; D call uncertain. The CDR3 contains 10 residues. Looked up from germline, CDR1 is SEHNR and CDR2 is FQNEAQ (reference sequence). The ends were cut back, 5 bases at V and 8 bases at J, with 6 bases in the middle. The CDR3 protein is CASSTGEAFF. CDR3 DNA: TGTGCCAGCAGCACGGGGGAAGCTTTCTTT.

This clone was found once. The V gene is TRBV27, the J gene TRBJ2-7; D unclear. CDR3 size: 14 residues. V shed 4 bases and J shed 2 bases, with 12 bases lying between them. Germline V gene lookup returns CDR1 MNHEY and CDR2 SMNVEV (reference sequence). In DNA form, the CDR3 reads TGTGCCAGCAGTTCCGCCTCTTTAACCTACGAGCAGTACTTC. Translated, it gives CASSSASLTYEQYF.

The J gene is TRBJ1-5, the V gene TRBV28; 8 positions match TRBD1. Trimming took 5 bases from V and 4 from J; bases not matched to a gene: 10. This CDR3 has 16 residues. Germline V gives CDR1 MDHEN, CDR2 SYDVKM. CDR3 nucleotide sequence: TGTGCCAGCAGTGGCCTAGGACAGGGCAAAAATCAGCCCCAGCATTTT. Protein sequence: CASSGLGQGKNQPQHF.

This chain uses TRBV5-1 with TRBJ2-7; the D gene is possibly TRBD2 (7 bases). This CDR3 spans 13 amino acids. CDR1 SGHRS and CDR2 YFSETQ come from the germline V gene. The germline V and J ends were trimmed by 4 bases and 4 bases, with 12 bases remaining between them. The chain's CDR3 is CASSQQGGYEQYF. CDR3 nucleotides: TGCGCCAGCAGCCAACAGGGAGGGTACGAGCAGTACTTC.

This clone has only one observation. The chain employs TRBV19 and TRBJ1-5; unclear D gene. Germline assignment: CDR1 LNHDA and CDR2 SQIVND (reference sequence). V dropped 3 bases and J dropped 5 bases, with 11 bases sitting between them. The CDR3 spans 14 residues. The CDR3 region is CASSIRPDYQPQHF. In DNA, the CDR3 is TGTGCCAGTAGTATCAGGCCGGATTATCAGCCCCAGCATTTT.

The chain carries TRBV11-3 and TRBJ2-3; D is possibly TRBD1 or TRBD2 (5 bases each). The CDR3 length is 14 residues. The germline V gene has CDR1 SGHNT and CDR2 YENEEA. V was cut by 5 bases and J by 0 bases, with 9 bases left in between. CDR3 protein: CASSPGTSTDTQYF. The CDR3 DNA reads TGTGCCAGCAGCCCCGGGACGAGCACAGATACGCAGTATTTT.

The rearrangement links TRBV5-1 to TRBJ2-3, with TRBD2 matching 14 bases. The V gene's germline CDR1 is SGHRS and CDR2 YFSETQ. The junction had 4 bases not matched to a gene; V was cut back by 4 bases and J by 3 bases. This CDR3 contains 16 residues. The CDR3 here is CASSRGTSGSTDTQYF. Here the CDR3 DNA reads TGCGCCAGCAGCCGGGGGACTAGCGGGAGTACAGATACGCAGTATTTT. The complete variable domain, with remaining parts taken from reference TRBV5-1 and TRBJ2-3, reads KAGVTQTPRYLIKTRGQQVTLSCSPISGHRSVSWYQQTPGQGLQFLFEYFSETQRNKGNFPGRFSGRQFSNSRSEMNVSTLELGDSALYLCASSRGTSGSTDTQYFGPGTRLTVL.

The chain is built from TRBV2 and TRBJ1-5; D remains unclear. In germline, CDR1 is SNHLY, CDR2 FYNNEI. The V gene lost 6 bases and the J gene lost 0 bases, with 6 bases spanning the gap. This CDR3 region has 13 residues. The CDR3 DNA reads TGTGCCAGCAGAGATTTTAGCAATCAGCCCCAGCATTTT. Translating gives CASRDFSNQPQHF.